Listed below are T cell receptor beta chains from one sample, sequenced in a study of blood T cell repertoires in COVID-19. Data came from immunoSEQ multiplex PCR; TCRdb stores just in-frame clones and leaves some out. The repertoire has around 150,000 clones, 75% to 90% of them found once; the top ten carry 3% to 3.5%. Sequenced sample: peripheral blood. The source is an older woman with active COVID-19. CDR3s include the opening cysteine and the closing phenylalanine or tryptophan. The D gene is left open where the match is weak. Clone size is stated in some rows and not others, as once, few, many or a class when expanded.

d_call,clone_size,j_call,v_call,cdr3_nt,cdr3_aa
NA,NA,TRBJ1-1,TRBV3-1/TRBV3-2,TGTGCCAGCAGCCCTAGGGGGGGGGACACTGAAGCTTTCTTT,CASSPRGGDTEAFF
NA,NA,TRBJ2-7,TRBV27,TGTGCCAGCAGAACGACAGGAGCCTACGAGCAGTACTTC,CASRTTGAYEQYF
TRBD2,NA,TRBJ2-1,TRBV27,TGTGCCAGCAGTTTGGGACTAGCGGGAGGGCCGAATGAGCAGTTCTTC,CASSLGLAGGPNEQFF
NA,NA,TRBJ1-1,TRBV18,TGTGCCAGCTCACCAAGGTCTAAAGGGGTTCGCACTGAAGCTTTCTTT,CASSPRSKGVRTEAFF
TRBD1,NA,TRBJ1-2,TRBV27,TGTGCCAGCAGCCCGGGACAGGGAACTAACTATGGCTACACCTTC,CASSPGQGTNYGYTF
TRBD2,NA,TRBJ2-4,TRBV7-2,TGTGCCAGCAGCGATAACCTTAGCGGGAGATCTGACATTCAGTACTTC,CASSDNLSGRSDIQYF
NA,NA,TRBJ2-1,TRBV5-8,TGTGCCAGCAGCCTACTGGTGGGGACTTCTCAAGATGAGCAGTTCTTC,CASSLLVGTSQDEQFF
NA,NA,TRBJ1-5,TRBV3-1/TRBV3-2,TGTGCCAGCAGCTACGGTACTCAGCCCCAGCATTTT,CASSYGTQPQHF
TRBD2,NA,TRBJ2-1,TRBV5-1,TGCGCCAGCAGCTTGCTAGCGGGATTCCACACCAGCTCCTACAATGAGCAGTTCTTC,CASSLLAGFHTSSYNEQFF
TRBD2,NA,TRBJ2-7,TRBV3-1/TRBV3-2,TGTGCCAGCAGCCACCTTAGCGGGAGGATCACCTACGAGCAGTACTTC,CASSHLSGRITYEQYF
NA,NA,TRBJ2-5,TRBV5-1,TGCGCCAGCAGCTTGGCCAACAACCAAGAGACCCAGTACTTC,CASSLANNQETQYF
TRBD1,NA,TRBJ1-2,TRBV7-8,TGTGCCAGCAACCCTAACCGGGACAGGGCAGGCTACACCTTC,CASNPNRDRAGYTF
NA,NA,TRBJ1-2,TRBV20-1,TGCAGTGCTGTAACTTATGGCTACACCTTC,CSAVTYGYTF
TRBD1,NA,TRBJ1-4,TRBV9,TGTGCCAGCAGCGTATCCGGGACAGGGCGAGAAAAACTGTTTTTT,CASSVSGTGREKLFF
NA,NA,TRBJ1-6,TRBV3-1/TRBV3-2,TGTGCCAGCAGCTCAGGGAATTCACCCCTCCACTTT,CASSSGNSPLHF
TRBD2,once,TRBJ2-1,TRBV28,TGTGCCAGCAGGAGCGGGAGTCTTGCGGATGAGCAGTTCTTC,CASRSGSLADEQFF
TRBD2,NA,TRBJ2-7,TRBV18,TGTGCCAGCTCACCACCGAGGGGCAGGGGGACTAGCGGGAGCTCCTACGAGCAGTACTTC,CASSPPRGRGTSGSSYEQYF
TRBD2,NA,TRBJ2-1,TRBV6-2/TRBV6-3,TGTGCCAGCAGCTTCACCGCGGGAGGCGAGCAGTTCTTC,CASSFTAGGEQFF
NA,NA,TRBJ2-7,TRBV11-2,TGTGCCAGCAGCTTAGAGGGGGGCGGGAGTATCTACGAGCAGTACTTC,CASSLEGGGSIYEQYF
TRBD1,NA,TRBJ2-7,TRBV7-2,TGTGCCAGCTCCCGGACAGGGGCCTACGAGCAGTACTTC,CASSRTGAYEQYF
NA,NA,TRBJ2-2,TRBV5-1,TGCGCCAGCACAAGATCGGGGGATCCTACCGGGGAGCTGTTTTTT,CASTRSGDPTGELFF
NA,NA,TRBJ2-3,TRBV4-2,TGTGCCAGCAGCCTAGTACTAGCAGATACGCAGTATTTT,CASSLVLADTQYF
NA,NA,TRBJ1-4,TRBV7-9,TGTGCCAGCAGTCGAGCGGAGACATTCCCGTATGAAAAACTGTTTTTT,CASSRAETFPYEKLFF
TRBD1,NA,TRBJ2-3,TRBV28,TGTGCCAGCAGTTTAGGGGCAGGGGGCAGGATAGATACGCAGTATTTT,CASSLGAGGRIDTQYF
NA,NA,TRBJ1-1,TRBV20-1,TGCAGTGCCAGACTGAGCACTGAAGCTTTCTTT,CSARLSTEAFF
NA,once,TRBJ2-5,TRBV11-2,TGTGCCAGCAGCCCCGGTGGACTTCTGTACCAAGAGACCCAGTACTTC,CASSPGGLLYQETQYF
NA,NA,TRBJ2-5,TRBV18,TGTGCCAGCTCCCCTCTAGAGGCGGGAGAGACCCAGTACTTC,CASSPLEAGETQYF
TRBD1,NA,TRBJ2-5,TRBV6-4,TGTGCCAGCAGTGACTTGACAGGGGCTCCCCAAGAGACCCAGTACTTC,CASSDLTGAPQETQYF
NA,NA,TRBJ1-1,TRBV10-3,TGTGCCATCAGTGCTTGGTTAGCTGGGACTGAAGCTTTCTTT,CAISAWLAGTEAFF
NA,NA,TRBJ2-1,TRBV7-3,TGTGCCAGCAGCTTAGAAGCGGTTCCCTACAATGAGCAGTTCTTC,CASSLEAVPYNEQFF
TRBD2,NA,TRBJ2-5,TRBV7-3,TGTGCCAGCAGCTTAAAGGTAGCGGGTTTCCAAGAGACCCAGTACTTC,CASSLKVAGFQETQYF
TRBD1,NA,TRBJ1-6,TRBV2,TGTGCCAGCAGATTGGACAGGTCCCATCTTTCACCCCTCCACTTT,CASRLDRSHLSPLHF
TRBD1,few,TRBJ2-7,TRBV6-5,TGTGCCAGCAGTTACGGAGGACAGGGGGCCTACGAGCAGTACTTC,CASSYGGQGAYEQYF
TRBD1,once,TRBJ2-3,TRBV4-3,TGCGCCAGCAGCCAAGATTTAAGGGGGCCGGGCACAGATACGCAGTATTTT,CASSQDLRGPGTDTQYF
TRBD2,NA,TRBJ2-1,TRBV2,TGTGCCAGCAGGGGGACTAGCGGGAGAAGTAATGAGCAGTTCTTC,CASRGTSGRSNEQFF
TRBD2,NA,TRBJ2-1,TRBV19,TGTGCCAGCGGCGGACTAGGGCTTGGGCAGTTCTTC,CASGGLGLGQFF
NA,NA,TRBJ1-1,TRBV3-1/TRBV3-2,TGTGCCAGCAGCCCCTCGGACATCTTGAACACTGAAGCTTTCTTT,CASSPSDILNTEAFF
TRBD1,NA,TRBJ2-3,TRBV5-6,TGTGCCAGCAGCGTCCAGTTGGGACAGGGCTCAGATACGCAGTATTTT,CASSVQLGQGSDTQYF
TRBD2,NA,TRBJ2-5,TRBV6-6,TGTGCCAGCAGTTACTCGGAGCGGGGCCGGGAGACCCAGTACTTC,CASSYSERGRETQYF
TRBD1,NA,TRBJ1-2,TRBV28,TGTGCCAGCAGCCGCCCGACAGGGGGCGTCTATGGCTACACCTTC,CASSRPTGGVYGYTF
TRBD2,NA,TRBJ2-4,TRBV27,TGTGCCAGCAGTTCGGCAGGGACTAGCGGGGGAGCCAAAAACATTCAGTACTTC,CASSSAGTSGGAKNIQYF
NA,NA,TRBJ2-1,TRBV11-1,TGTGCCAGCAGCTTAGCCTCCGGGACAGGGTTACTAGCGGTGCAGTTCTTC,CASSLASGTGLLAVQFF
TRBD1,NA,TRBJ1-4,TRBV19,TGTGCCAGTAGTATGGACAGGGGTGAAAAACTGTTTTTT,CASSMDRGEKLFF
NA,once,TRBJ2-1,TRBV28,TGTGCCAGCAGTAGCGGAGGGAAGTCCGGAACTCAATTTCGGGTGGAGCAGTTCTTC,CASSSGGKSGTQFRVEQFF
TRBD1,NA,TRBJ2-7,TRBV5-5,TGTGCCAGCAGCTTGGGTGGACAGGCTAGAGCCTACGAGCAGTACTTC,CASSLGGQARAYEQYF
NA,NA,TRBJ1-1,TRBV28,TGTGCCAGCAGTTTATGGGGGCCCACGAACACTGAAGCTTTCTTT,CASSLWGPTNTEAFF
TRBD2,NA,TRBJ2-1,TRBV9,TGTGCCAGCAGCGTACGTGGACTAGCGGGAAATGAGCAGTTCTTC,CASSVRGLAGNEQFF
NA,NA,TRBJ1-1,TRBV7-9,TGTGCCAGCAGCTTAGTCCCAGGGGAGAACACTGAAGCTTTCTTT,CASSLVPGENTEAFF
TRBD2,NA,TRBJ2-1,TRBV28,TGTGCCAGCGTTACTAGCGGAACCTACAATGAGCAGTTCTTC,CASVTSGTYNEQFF
TRBD1,once,TRBJ2-3,TRBV4-3,TGCGCCAGCAGCCACAAGAGACAGGGAGATACGCAGTATTTT,CASSHKRQGDTQYF
NA,once,TRBJ1-2,TRBV5-6,TGTGCCAGCAGCCGGACAGACAGTCCGACCTATGGCTACACCTTC,CASSRTDSPTYGYTF
NA,NA,TRBJ1-2,TRBV5-4,TGTGCCAGCAGCTTAAACCTCGGTAACCTCTATGGCTACACCTTC,CASSLNLGNLYGYTF
TRBD2,NA,TRBJ2-1,TRBV6-5,TGTGCCAGCAGGCGACTAGCGGGAGCAAGAAATGAGCAGTTCTTC,CASRRLAGARNEQFF
TRBD2,NA,TRBJ2-3,TRBV7-2,TGTGCCAGCAGCGCGGGACTATTTCGGCCGGATACGCAGTATTTT,CASSAGLFRPDTQYF